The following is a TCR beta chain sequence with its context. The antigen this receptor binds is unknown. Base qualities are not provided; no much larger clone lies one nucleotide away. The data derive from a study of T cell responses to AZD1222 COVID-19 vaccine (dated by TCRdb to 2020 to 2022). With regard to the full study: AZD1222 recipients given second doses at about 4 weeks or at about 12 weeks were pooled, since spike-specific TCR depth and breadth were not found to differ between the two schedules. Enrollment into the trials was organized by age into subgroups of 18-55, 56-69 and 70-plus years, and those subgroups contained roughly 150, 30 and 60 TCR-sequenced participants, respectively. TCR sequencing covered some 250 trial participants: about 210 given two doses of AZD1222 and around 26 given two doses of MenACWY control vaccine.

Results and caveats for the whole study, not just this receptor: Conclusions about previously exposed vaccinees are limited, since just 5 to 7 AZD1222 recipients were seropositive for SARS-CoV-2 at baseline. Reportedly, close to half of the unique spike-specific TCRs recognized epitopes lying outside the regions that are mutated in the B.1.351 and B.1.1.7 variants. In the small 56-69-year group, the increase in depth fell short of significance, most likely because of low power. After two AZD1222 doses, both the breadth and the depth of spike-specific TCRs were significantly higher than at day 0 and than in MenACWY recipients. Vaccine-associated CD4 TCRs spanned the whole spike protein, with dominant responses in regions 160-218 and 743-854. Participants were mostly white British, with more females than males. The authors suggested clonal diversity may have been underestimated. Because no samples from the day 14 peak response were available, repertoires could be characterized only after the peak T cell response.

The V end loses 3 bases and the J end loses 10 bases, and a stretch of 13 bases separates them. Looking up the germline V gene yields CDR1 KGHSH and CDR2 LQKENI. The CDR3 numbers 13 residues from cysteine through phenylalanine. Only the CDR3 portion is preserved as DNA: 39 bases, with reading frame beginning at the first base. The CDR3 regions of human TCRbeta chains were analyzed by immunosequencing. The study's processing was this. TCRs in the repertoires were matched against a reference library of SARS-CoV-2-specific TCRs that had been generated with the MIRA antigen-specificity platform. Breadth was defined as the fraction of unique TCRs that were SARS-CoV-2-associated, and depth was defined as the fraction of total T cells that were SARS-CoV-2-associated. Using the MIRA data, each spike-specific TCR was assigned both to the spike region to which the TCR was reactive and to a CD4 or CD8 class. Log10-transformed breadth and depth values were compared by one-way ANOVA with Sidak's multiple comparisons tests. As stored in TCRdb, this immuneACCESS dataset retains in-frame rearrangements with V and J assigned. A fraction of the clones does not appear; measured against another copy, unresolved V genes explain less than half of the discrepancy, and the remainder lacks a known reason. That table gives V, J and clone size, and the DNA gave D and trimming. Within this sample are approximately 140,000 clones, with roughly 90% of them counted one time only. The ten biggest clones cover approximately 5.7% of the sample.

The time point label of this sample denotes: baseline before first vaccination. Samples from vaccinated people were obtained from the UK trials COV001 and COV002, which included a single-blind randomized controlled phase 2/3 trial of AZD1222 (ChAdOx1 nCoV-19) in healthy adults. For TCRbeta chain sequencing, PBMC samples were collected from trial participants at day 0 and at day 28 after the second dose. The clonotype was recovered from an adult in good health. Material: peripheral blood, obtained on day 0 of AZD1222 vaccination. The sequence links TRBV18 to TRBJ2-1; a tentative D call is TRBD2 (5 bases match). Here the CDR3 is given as CASSPRRVSEQFF. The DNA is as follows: TGTGCCAGCTCACCGCGGCGGGTTTCGGAGCAGTTCTTC.